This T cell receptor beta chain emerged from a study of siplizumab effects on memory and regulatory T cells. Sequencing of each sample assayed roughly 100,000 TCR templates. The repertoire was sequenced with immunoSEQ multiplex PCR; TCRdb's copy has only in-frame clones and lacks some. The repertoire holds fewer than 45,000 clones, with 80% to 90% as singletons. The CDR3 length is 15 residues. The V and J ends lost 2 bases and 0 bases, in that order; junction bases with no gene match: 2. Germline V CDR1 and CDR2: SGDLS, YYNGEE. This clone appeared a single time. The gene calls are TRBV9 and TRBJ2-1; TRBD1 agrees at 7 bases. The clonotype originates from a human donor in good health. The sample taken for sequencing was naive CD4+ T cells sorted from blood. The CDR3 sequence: CASSVSGGSYNEQFF. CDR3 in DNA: TGTGCCAGCAGCGTTTCAGGGGGCTCCTACAATGAGCAGTTCTTC. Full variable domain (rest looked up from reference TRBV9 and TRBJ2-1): DSGVTQTPKHLITATGQRVTLRCSPRSGDLSVYWYQQSLDQGLQFLIQYYNGEERAKGNILERFSAQQFPDLHSELNLSSLELGDSALYFCASSVSGGSYNEQFFGPGTRLTVL.